Listed below are T cell receptor beta chains from one sample, sequenced in a study of T cell responses to AZD1222 COVID-19 vaccine. Method: immunoSEQ multiplex PCR; TCRdb's copy keeps in-frame clones and lacks some. The table includes about 150,000 clones, about 88% detected once. Sample: peripheral blood, taken on day 0 of AZD1222 vaccination. These receptors were collected from an adult in good health. CDR3s include the opening cysteine and the closing phenylalanine or tryptophan. A D gene is named only where the DNA matches it firmly. Part of the rows lack a size; the others show once, few, many or a class for expanded clones.

clone size: NA; J gene: TRBJ2-7; V gene: TRBV5-5; D gene: NA; CDR3 protein: CASSLDGHSSYEQYF; CDR3 DNA: TGTGCCAGCAGCTTGGACGGGCATAGCTCCTACGAGCAGTACTTC
clone size: NA; J gene: TRBJ1-2; V gene: TRBV29-1; D gene: TRBD1; CDR3 protein: CSVSGQGNGYTF; CDR3 DNA: TGCAGCGTTTCGGGACAGGGAAATGGCTACACCTTC
clone size: NA; J gene: TRBJ1-1; V gene: TRBV7-9; D gene: NA; CDR3 protein: CASSLVGRKNTEAFF; CDR3 DNA: TGTGCCAGCAGCTTAGTAGGCAGAAAGAACACTGAAGCTTTCTTT
clone size: NA; J gene: TRBJ1-5; V gene: TRBV28; D gene: NA; CDR3 protein: CASSLWGLGSNQPQHF; CDR3 DNA: TGTGCCAGCAGTTTATGGGGTTTAGGGAGCAATCAGCCCCAGCATTTT
clone size: NA; J gene: TRBJ2-5; V gene: TRBV7-3; D gene: TRBD1; CDR3 protein: CASSPTGVRETQYF; CDR3 DNA: TGTGCCAGCAGCCCGACAGGGGTCCGGGAGACCCAGTACTTC
clone size: NA; J gene: TRBJ2-1; V gene: TRBV5-1; D gene: TRBD2; CDR3 protein: CASSLTGTIYNEQFF; CDR3 DNA: TGCGCCAGCAGCCTCACCGGGACTATCTACAATGAGCAGTTCTTC
clone size: NA; J gene: TRBJ2-2; V gene: TRBV7-2; D gene: NA; CDR3 protein: CASSSRKGANTGELFF; CDR3 DNA: TGTGCCAGCAGCTCAAGAAAGGGAGCGAACACCGGGGAGCTGTTTTTT
clone size: NA; J gene: TRBJ1-2; V gene: TRBV11-2; D gene: TRBD1; CDR3 protein: CASSSWTGALLDGYTF; CDR3 DNA: TGTGCCAGCAGCTCTTGGACAGGGGCCTTGCTTGATGGCTACACCTTC
clone size: NA; J gene: TRBJ1-1; V gene: TRBV6-5; D gene: NA; CDR3 protein: CASSPGHTEAFF; CDR3 DNA: TGTGCCAGCAGTCCAGGCCACACTGAAGCTTTCTTT
clone size: NA; J gene: TRBJ2-1; V gene: TRBV9; D gene: TRBD2; CDR3 protein: CASSVSAGVYNEQFF; CDR3 DNA: TGTGCCAGCAGCGTAAGCGCGGGAGTATACAATGAGCAGTTCTTC
clone size: NA; J gene: TRBJ1-2; V gene: TRBV28; D gene: NA; CDR3 protein: CAIEALESEGYTF; CDR3 DNA: TGTGCCATCGAGGCGTTAGAATCGGAGGGCTACACCTTC
clone size: NA; J gene: TRBJ1-2; V gene: TRBV12-3/TRBV12-4; D gene: NA; CDR3 protein: CASSSTVGYTF; CDR3 DNA: TGTGCCAGCAGTTCGACAGTTGGCTACACCTTC
clone size: NA; J gene: TRBJ2-7; V gene: TRBV7-2; D gene: TRBD1; CDR3 protein: CASSNSPGQGYEQYF; CDR3 DNA: TGTGCCAGCAGCAATTCCCCGGGACAGGGCTACGAGCAGTACTTC
clone size: NA; J gene: TRBJ2-2; V gene: TRBV7-9; D gene: NA; CDR3 protein: CASSLGTGQVTGELFF; CDR3 DNA: TGTGCCAGCAGCTTAGGAACAGGGCAAGTTACCGGGGAGCTGTTTTTT
clone size: NA; J gene: TRBJ2-2; V gene: TRBV6-2/TRBV6-3; D gene: NA; CDR3 protein: CASSSRRNTGELFF; CDR3 DNA: TGTGCCAGCAGTTCCCGCCGGAACACCGGGGAGCTGTTTTTT
clone size: NA; J gene: TRBJ1-1; V gene: TRBV3-1/TRBV3-2; D gene: NA; CDR3 protein: CASSQLGGTEAFF; CDR3 DNA: TGTGCCAGCAGCCAATTAGGAGGCACTGAAGCTTTCTTT
clone size: NA; J gene: TRBJ1-6; V gene: TRBV3-1/TRBV3-2; D gene: NA; CDR3 protein: CASSQYTSSSYNSPLHF; CDR3 DNA: TGTGCCAGCAGCCAGTACACGAGTAGCTCCTATAATTCACCCCTCCACTTT
clone size: NA; J gene: TRBJ1-2; V gene: TRBV30; D gene: NA; CDR3 protein: CAWRRDTLNYGYTF; CDR3 DNA: TGTGCCTGGAGGCGCGACACGCTTAACTATGGCTACACCTTC
clone size: NA; J gene: TRBJ2-1; V gene: TRBV19; D gene: NA; CDR3 protein: CASSSPVVVGYNEQFF; CDR3 DNA: TGTGCCAGTAGTTCCCCCGTGGTAGTTGGCTACAATGAGCAGTTCTTC
clone size: NA; J gene: TRBJ2-5; V gene: TRBV5-6; D gene: NA; CDR3 protein: CASTGWDQETQYF; CDR3 DNA: TGTGCCAGCACCGGGTGGGACCAAGAGACCCAGTACTTC
clone size: NA; J gene: TRBJ1-2; V gene: TRBV4-3; D gene: NA; CDR3 protein: CASSLTPSRNYGYTF; CDR3 DNA: TGCGCCAGCAGCCTGACCCCGTCCCGAAACTATGGCTACACCTTC
clone size: NA; J gene: TRBJ2-7; V gene: TRBV11-2; D gene: TRBD2; CDR3 protein: CASSLDFGLAHEQYF; CDR3 DNA: TGTGCCAGCAGCTTAGATTTCGGACTAGCGCACGAGCAGTACTTC
clone size: NA; J gene: TRBJ2-7; V gene: TRBV4-1; D gene: NA; CDR3 protein: CASSPRRDVTYEQYF; CDR3 DNA: TGCGCCAGCAGCCCGCGCCGGGACGTTACCTACGAGCAGTACTTC
clone size: many; J gene: TRBJ2-7; V gene: TRBV11-3; D gene: TRBD1; CDR3 protein: CASSPGQGGEQYF; CDR3 DNA: TGTGCCAGCAGCCCGGGACAGGGAGGAGAGCAGTACTTC
clone size: NA; J gene: TRBJ2-2; V gene: TRBV27; D gene: TRBD1; CDR3 protein: CASSLSWAGQGASGELFF; CDR3 DNA: TGTGCCAGCAGTTTAAGTTGGGCGGGACAGGGGGCGAGCGGGGAGCTGTTTTTT
clone size: NA; J gene: TRBJ2-5; V gene: TRBV3-1/TRBV3-2; D gene: TRBD2; CDR3 protein: CASSQEIWREDGETQYF; CDR3 DNA: TGTGCCAGCAGCCAAGAGATTTGGCGGGAGGATGGAGAGACCCAGTACTTC
clone size: NA; J gene: TRBJ2-2; V gene: TRBV4-1; D gene: TRBD2; CDR3 protein: CASSTRASGSRTGELFF; CDR3 DNA: TGCGCCAGCAGCACCCGGGCTAGCGGGAGTCGTACCGGGGAGCTGTTTTTT
clone size: NA; J gene: TRBJ2-4; V gene: TRBV3-1/TRBV3-2; D gene: NA; CDR3 protein: CASSPGGGGIQYF; CDR3 DNA: TGTGCCAGCAGCCCCGGAGGGGGTGGCATTCAGTACTTC
clone size: NA; J gene: TRBJ1-2; V gene: TRBV28; D gene: TRBD1; CDR3 protein: CASRDGTGGFRYGYTF; CDR3 DNA: TGTGCCAGCAGGGATGGGACAGGGGGCTTTCGGTATGGCTACACCTTC
clone size: NA; J gene: TRBJ1-2; V gene: TRBV16; D gene: NA; CDR3 protein: CASSQFPPVFNYGYTF; CDR3 DNA: TGTGCCAGCAGCCAATTCCCCCCGGTATTTAACTATGGCTACACCTTC
clone size: once; J gene: TRBJ2-7; V gene: TRBV20-1; D gene: TRBD2; CDR3 protein: CSASGDYTYEQYF; CDR3 DNA: TGCAGTGCTAGTGGGGACTATACCTACGAGCAGTACTTC
clone size: once; J gene: TRBJ2-6; V gene: TRBV12-3/TRBV12-4; D gene: NA; CDR3 protein: CASTPSGANVLTF; CDR3 DNA: TGTGCCAGCACCCCATCTGGGGCCAACGTCCTGACTTTC
clone size: NA; J gene: TRBJ2-1; V gene: TRBV2; D gene: TRBD2; CDR3 protein: CASSAYRTSGIYNEQFF; CDR3 DNA: TGTGCCAGCAGTGCCTATAGGACTAGCGGGATTTACAATGAGCAGTTCTTC
clone size: NA; J gene: TRBJ1-4; V gene: TRBV28; D gene: TRBD1; CDR3 protein: CASSSEQGAKDEKLFF; CDR3 DNA: TGTGCCAGCAGTTCTGAACAGGGGGCGAAGGATGAAAAACTGTTTTTT
clone size: NA; J gene: TRBJ1-5; V gene: TRBV9; D gene: NA; CDR3 protein: CASSPGHGNQPQHF; CDR3 DNA: TGTGCCAGCAGCCCGGGACACGGAAATCAGCCCCAGCATTTT
clone size: NA; J gene: TRBJ2-2; V gene: TRBV7-3; D gene: NA; CDR3 protein: CASSLLAGTNTGELFF; CDR3 DNA: TGTGCCAGCAGCTTATTAGCCGGGACGAACACCGGGGAGCTGTTTTTT
clone size: NA; J gene: TRBJ2-7; V gene: TRBV28; D gene: NA; CDR3 protein: CASSLGGGSKEQYF; CDR3 DNA: TGTGCCAGCAGTTTAGGGGGAGGTTCAAAGGAGCAGTACTTC
clone size: NA; J gene: TRBJ2-2; V gene: TRBV28; D gene: NA; CDR3 protein: CASSLTGELFF; CDR3 DNA: TGTGCCAGCAGTTTAACCGGGGAGCTGTTTTTT
clone size: NA; J gene: TRBJ1-2; V gene: TRBV5-3; D gene: NA; CDR3 protein: CARSSALFPKNYGYTF; CDR3 DNA: TGTGCCAGAAGCTCGGCCCTCTTCCCCAAAAACTATGGCTACACCTTC
clone size: NA; J gene: TRBJ1-1; V gene: TRBV20-1; D gene: NA; CDR3 protein: CSARGAAEAFF; CDR3 DNA: TGCAGTGCTAGGGGTGCAGCAGAAGCTTTCTTT